This TCR beta chain was captured by sequencing in a study of control samples from healthy donors and cancer patients (dated by TCRdb to 2018 to 2021). This clone was seen more than once but under ten times. Its recognized antigen is unknown. Per-base qualities were not stored, and no clone one base away is much larger. The germline V gene (reference sequence) supplies CDR1 SEHNR and CDR2 FQNEAQ. Reading from cysteine to phenylalanine, the CDR3 counts 12 amino acids. Just the 36-base CDR3 DNA is kept, in frame starting at base 1. The trim is 5 bases for V and 8 bases for J, with a gap of 12 bases between the germline ends. The receptor library was made with the immunoSEQ multiplex PCR assay. In its TCRdb copy, this immuneACCESS table keeps in-frame sequences only and misses some clones. Where compared with another copy, unresolved V genes explain less than half of these, and the others have no known cause. Recorded for this sample are approximately 30,000 clones; roughly 94% of them occurred a single time. Jointly, the top ten make up 5% to 7.5% of the sample.

In this chain, TRBV7-9 is recombined with TRBJ1-2; TRBD1 is possibly the D segment (6 matching bases). Sequenced input: blood. The clonotype was recovered from a man between 60 and 70 years old in good health. The CDR3 region reads CASSPPRGGYTF. The bases read TGTGCCAGCAGCCCCCCCAGGGGCGGCTACACCTTC.